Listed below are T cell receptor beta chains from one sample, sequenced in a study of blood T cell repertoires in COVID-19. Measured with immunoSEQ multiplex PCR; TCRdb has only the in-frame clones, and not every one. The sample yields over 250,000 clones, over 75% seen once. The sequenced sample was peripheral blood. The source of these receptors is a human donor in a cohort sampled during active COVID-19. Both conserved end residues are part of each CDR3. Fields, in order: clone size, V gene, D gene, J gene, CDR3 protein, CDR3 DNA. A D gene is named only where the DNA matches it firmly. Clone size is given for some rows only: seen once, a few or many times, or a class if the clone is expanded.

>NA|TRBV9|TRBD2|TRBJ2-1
CASSPGTSGRRIVYNEQFF
TGTGCCAGCAGCCCCGGGACTAGCGGGAGGAGGATAGTTTACAATGAGCAGTTCTTC
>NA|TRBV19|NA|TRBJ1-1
CASSRGARGLNTEAFF
TGTGCCAGTAGTAGGGGGGCGCGGGGGTTGAACACTGAAGCTTTCTTT
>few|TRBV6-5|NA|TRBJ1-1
CASSWRENTEAFF
TGTGCCAGCAGTTGGCGGGAGAACACTGAAGCTTTCTTT
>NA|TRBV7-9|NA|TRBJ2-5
CASRSTQGKMETQYF
TGTGCCAGCAGGTCGACGCAGGGGAAGATGGAGACCCAGTACTTC
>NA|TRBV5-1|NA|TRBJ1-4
CASSLVAGQNEKLFF
TGCGCCAGCAGCTTGGTGGCAGGTCAAAATGAAAAACTGTTTTTT
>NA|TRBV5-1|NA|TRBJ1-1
CASTLTDSQNTEAFF
TGCGCCAGCACCCTAACGGACAGTCAGAACACTGAAGCTTTCTTT
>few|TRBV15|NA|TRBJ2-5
CATSRASTGKETQYF
TGTGCCACCAGCAGAGCCTCGACGGGAAAAGAGACCCAGTACTTC
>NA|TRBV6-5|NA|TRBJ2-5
CASSYSMGGQETQYF
TGTGCCAGCAGTTACTCGATGGGGGGCCAAGAGACCCAGTACTTC
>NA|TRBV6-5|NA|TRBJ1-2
CASSYGRAGNYGYTF
TGTGCCAGCAGTTACGGAAGGGCGGGTAACTATGGCTACACCTTC
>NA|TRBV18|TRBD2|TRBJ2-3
CASSPLAGEADTQYF
TGTGCCAGCTCACCTCTAGCGGGAGAGGCAGATACGCAGTATTTT
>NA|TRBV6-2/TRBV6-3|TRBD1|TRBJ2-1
CASSLPLGDRAYNEQFF
TGTGCCAGCAGTTTGCCTCTTGGGGACAGGGCCTACAATGAGCAGTTCTTC
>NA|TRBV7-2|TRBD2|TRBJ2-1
CASSLAGVGLAGNEQFF
TGTGCCAGCAGCTTAGCGGGGGTGGGACTAGCGGGCAATGAGCAGTTCTTC
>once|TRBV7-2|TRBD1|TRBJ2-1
CASSKQGGSYNEQFF
TGTGCCAGCAGCAAACAGGGGGGCTCCTACAATGAGCAGTTCTTC
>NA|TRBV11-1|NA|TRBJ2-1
CASSLTLADARQFF
TGTGCCAGCAGCTTAACCCTAGCCGATGCCCGACAGTTCTTC
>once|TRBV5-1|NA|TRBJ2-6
CASSVYSGANVLTF
TGCGCCAGCAGCGTTTACTCTGGGGCCAACGTCCTGACTTTC
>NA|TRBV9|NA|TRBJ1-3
CASSVAIHREGSSGNTIYF
TGTGCCAGCAGCGTAGCGATCCACAGGGAGGGGAGCTCTGGAAACACCATATATTTT
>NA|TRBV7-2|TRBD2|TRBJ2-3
CASRPGGPSDTQYF
TGTGCCAGCAGACCGGGAGGGCCCTCAGATACGCAGTATTTT
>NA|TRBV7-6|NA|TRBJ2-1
CASSSAGYEQFF
TGTGCCAGCAGCTCTGCGGGGTATGAGCAGTTCTTC
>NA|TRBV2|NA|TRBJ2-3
CASRTQGTLSTDTQYF
TGTGCCAGCAGGACTCAGGGAACCCTTAGCACAGATACGCAGTATTTT
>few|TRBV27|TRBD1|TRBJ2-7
CASSLSQRDRVMAYEQYF
TGTGCCAGCAGTTTATCGCAGCGGGACAGGGTGATGGCCTACGAGCAGTACTTC
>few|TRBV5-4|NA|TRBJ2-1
CASSPGGTYNEQFF
TGTGCCAGCAGCCCCGGAGGGACCTACAATGAGCAGTTCTTC
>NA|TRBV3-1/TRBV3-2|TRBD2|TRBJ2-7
CASSSRASGRQEQYF
TGTGCCAGCAGCAGTAGGGCTAGCGGGCGTCAAGAGCAGTACTTC
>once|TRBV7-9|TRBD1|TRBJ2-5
CASSFGQGRETQYF
TGTGCCAGCAGCTTTGGACAGGGTCGGGAGACCCAGTACTTC
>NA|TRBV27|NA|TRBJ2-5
CASSPSGPFSETQYF
TGTGCCAGCAGTCCGTCGGGTCCATTCAGCGAGACCCAGTACTTC
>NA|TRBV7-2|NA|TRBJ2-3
CASSRRGAARRDTDTQYF
TGTGCCAGCTCGCGCCGGGGGGCCGCGCGCAGAGACACAGATACGCAGTATTTT
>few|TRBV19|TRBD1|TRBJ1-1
CASSNQGARGTEAFF
TGTGCCAGTAGTAATCAGGGGGCTAGAGGAACTGAAGCTTTCTTT
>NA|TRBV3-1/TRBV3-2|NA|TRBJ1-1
CASSPSGGGTEAFF
TGTGCCAGCAGCCCTTCAGGCGGAGGGACTGAAGCTTTCTTT
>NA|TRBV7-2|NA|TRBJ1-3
CASSLGHLSGNTIYF
TGTGCCAGCAGCTTAGGGCATCTCTCTGGAAACACCATATATTTT
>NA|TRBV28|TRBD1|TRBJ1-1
CASRKGQGGTEAFF
TGTGCCAGCAGGAAAGGACAGGGGGGAACTGAAGCTTTCTTT
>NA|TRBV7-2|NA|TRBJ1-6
CASSFHPVNSPLHF
TGTGCCAGCAGCTTCCACCCGGTAAATTCACCCCTCCACTTT
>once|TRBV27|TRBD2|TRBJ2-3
CASRLAGADTQYF
TGTGCCAGCAGATTAGCGGGAGCAGATACGCAGTATTTT
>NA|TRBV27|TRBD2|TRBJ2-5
CASSVLAGGETQYF
TGTGCCAGCAGTGTCTTAGCGGGAGGAGAGACCCAGTACTTC
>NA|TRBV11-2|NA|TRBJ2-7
CASSLVSGTSYEQYF
TGTGCCAGCAGCTTAGTGTCAGGAACGTCCTACGAGCAGTACTTC
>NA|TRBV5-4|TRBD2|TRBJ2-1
CASSLLAGSYNEQFF
TGTGCCAGCAGCCTACTAGCGGGTTCCTACAATGAGCAGTTCTTC
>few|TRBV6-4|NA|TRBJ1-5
CASSVSGGSNQPQHF
TGTGCCAGCAGTGTCTCGGGCGGGAGCAATCAGCCCCAGCATTTT
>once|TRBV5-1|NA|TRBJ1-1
CASSFEWGANTEAFF
TGCGCCAGCAGCTTTGAGTGGGGCGCGAACACTGAAGCTTTCTTT
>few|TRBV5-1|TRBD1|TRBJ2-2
CASSPQGATGELFF
TGCGCCAGCAGTCCACAGGGGGCCACCGGGGAGCTGTTTTTT
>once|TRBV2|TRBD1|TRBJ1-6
CASSLRQGSPLHF
TGTGCCAGCAGTCTGAGACAGGGCTCACCCCTCCACTTT
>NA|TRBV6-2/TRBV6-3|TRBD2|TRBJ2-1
CASSNGLAGGYEQFF
TGTGCCAGCAGTAATGGACTAGCGGGAGGGTATGAGCAGTTCTTC
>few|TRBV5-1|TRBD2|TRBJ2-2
CASSLGLAPGELFF
TGCGCCAGCAGCTTGGGACTAGCTCCCGGGGAGCTGTTTTTT
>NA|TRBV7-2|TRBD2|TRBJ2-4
CASSLARLAGGGDIQYF
TGTGCCAGCAGCTTAGCCCGACTAGCGGGAGGTGGGGACATTCAGTACTTC
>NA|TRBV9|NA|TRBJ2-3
CASSLRTVPDTQYF
TGTGCCAGCAGCCTAAGAACTGTACCAGATACGCAGTATTTT
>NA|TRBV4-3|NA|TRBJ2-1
CASSQDTGSGDEQFF
TGCGCCAGCAGCCAAGATACGGGATCTGGCGATGAGCAGTTCTTC
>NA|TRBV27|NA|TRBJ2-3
CASSLLDRRVDTQYF
TGTGCCAGCAGTTTACTCGACAGGCGAGTCGATACGCAGTATTTT
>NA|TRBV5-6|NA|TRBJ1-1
CASSLGGITEAFF
TGTGCCAGCAGCTTGGGAGGTATCACTGAAGCTTTCTTT
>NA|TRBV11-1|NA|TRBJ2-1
CASSLAMKGVVGYNEQFF
TGTGCCAGCAGCTTAGCCATGAAAGGGGTGGTTGGGTACAATGAGCAGTTCTTC
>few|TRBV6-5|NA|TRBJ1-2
CASSYSGRKSGYTF
TGTGCCAGCAGTTACTCGGGGCGGAAGAGTGGCTACACCTTC
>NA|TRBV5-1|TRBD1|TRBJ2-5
CASSFGTGRETQYF
TGCGCCAGCAGCTTCGGGACAGGGAGAGAGACCCAGTACTTC
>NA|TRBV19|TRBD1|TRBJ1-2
CASQRDRGNYGYTF
TGTGCCAGTCAACGGGACAGGGGAAACTATGGCTACACCTTC
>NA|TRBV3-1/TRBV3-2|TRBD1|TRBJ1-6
CASSQGDRVNSPLHF
TGTGCCAGCAGCCAAGGGGACAGGGTAAATTCACCCCTCCACTTT
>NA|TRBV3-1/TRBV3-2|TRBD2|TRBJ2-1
CASSQAGGRSYNEQFF
TGTGCCAGCAGCCAAGCCGGCGGGAGGAGTTACAATGAGCAGTTCTTC
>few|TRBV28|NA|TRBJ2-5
CASSFSRAQETQYF
TGTGCCAGCAGTTTTTCGCGGGCTCAAGAGACCCAGTACTTC
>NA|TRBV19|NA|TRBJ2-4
CASTNTGRTGNIQYF
TGTGCCAGTACGAACACAGGGCGCACGGGTAACATTCAGTACTTC
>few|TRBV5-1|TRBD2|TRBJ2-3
CASSQTSSDTQYF
TGCGCCAGCAGCCAGACTAGCTCAGATACGCAGTATTTT
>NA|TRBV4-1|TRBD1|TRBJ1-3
CASSQQGAAYTIYF
TGCGCCAGCAGCCAGCAGGGGGCCGCGTACACCATATATTTT